What follows describes a single T cell receptor beta chain. Donors had localized lung adenocarcinoma, a non-small cell lung cancer. TCRdb recomputed calls from the PCR reads with MiXCR, one row per CDR3 protein. The sample holds nearly 9,500 distinct CDR3 sequences; 45% to 55% are singletons and the top ten take 40% to 50%. This record comes from a study of CD4 and CD8 cells across lung adenocarcinoma regions. V lost 11 bases and J 0 bases, leaving 18 bases between the germline ends. Germline values: CDR1 MNHNS, CDR2 SASEGT. The CDR3 contains 15 residues. The sequenced sample was CD8+ T cells from the margin of a lung tumor. This TCR derives from a female donor with lung adenocarcinoma. The CD4 and CD8 labels of this study may be unreliable. The genes are TRBV6-1 and TRBJ2-3; D remains unclear. CDR3 in amino acids: CALRLEAVSTDTQYF. CDR3 nucleotide sequence: TGTGCCCTCCGGCTCGAGGCTGTGAGCACAGATACGCAGTATTTT.